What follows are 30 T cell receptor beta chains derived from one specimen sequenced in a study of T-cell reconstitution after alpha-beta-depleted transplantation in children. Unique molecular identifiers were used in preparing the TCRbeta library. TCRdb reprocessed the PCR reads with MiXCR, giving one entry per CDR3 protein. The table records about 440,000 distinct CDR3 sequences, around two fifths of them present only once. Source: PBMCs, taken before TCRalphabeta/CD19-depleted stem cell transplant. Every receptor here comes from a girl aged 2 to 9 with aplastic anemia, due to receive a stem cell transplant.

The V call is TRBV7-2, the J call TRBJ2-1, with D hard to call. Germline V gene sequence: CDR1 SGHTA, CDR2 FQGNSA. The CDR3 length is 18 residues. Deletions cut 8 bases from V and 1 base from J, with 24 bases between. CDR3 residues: CASGPRVLASNSYNEQFF. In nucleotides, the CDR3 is TGTGCCAGCGGCCCTAGGGTCCTCGCGTCGAATTCCTACAATGAGCAGTTCTTC. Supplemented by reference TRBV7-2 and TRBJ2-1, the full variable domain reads GAGVSQSPSNKVTEKGKDVELRCDPISGHTALYWYRQSLGQGLEFLIYFQGNSAPDKSGLPSDRFSAERTGGSVSTLTIQRTQQEDSAVYLCASGPRVLASNSYNEQFFGPGTRLTVL.

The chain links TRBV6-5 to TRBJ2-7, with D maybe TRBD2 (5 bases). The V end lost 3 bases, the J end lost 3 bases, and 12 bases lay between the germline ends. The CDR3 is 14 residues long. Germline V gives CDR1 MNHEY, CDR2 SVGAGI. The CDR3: CASSYKGVGYEQYF. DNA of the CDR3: TGTGCCAGCAGTTATAAGGGAGTGGGCTACGAGCAGTACTTC.

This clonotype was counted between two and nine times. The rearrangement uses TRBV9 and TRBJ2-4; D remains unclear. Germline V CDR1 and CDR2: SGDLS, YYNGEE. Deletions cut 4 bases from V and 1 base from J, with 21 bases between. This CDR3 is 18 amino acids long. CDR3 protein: CASSSHGRNPVAKNIQYF. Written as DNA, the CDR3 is TGTGCCAGCAGCTCCCACGGACGGAACCCGGTGGCCAAAAACATTCAGTACTTC.

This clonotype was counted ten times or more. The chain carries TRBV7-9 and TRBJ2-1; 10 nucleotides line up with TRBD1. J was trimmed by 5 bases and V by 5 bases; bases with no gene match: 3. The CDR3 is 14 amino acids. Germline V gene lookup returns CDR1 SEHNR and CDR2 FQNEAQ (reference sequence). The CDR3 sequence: CASSVGQGDNEQFF. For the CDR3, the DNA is TGTGCCAGCAGCGTCGGACAGGGGGACAATGAGCAGTTCTTC.

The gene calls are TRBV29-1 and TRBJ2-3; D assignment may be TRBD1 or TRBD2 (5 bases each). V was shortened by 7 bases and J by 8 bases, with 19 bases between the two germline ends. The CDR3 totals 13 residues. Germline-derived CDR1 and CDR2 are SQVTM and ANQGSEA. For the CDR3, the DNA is TGCAGCGCAAGGGCGGTTGGGGGTGGTACGCAGTATTTT. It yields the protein CSARAVGGGTQYF.

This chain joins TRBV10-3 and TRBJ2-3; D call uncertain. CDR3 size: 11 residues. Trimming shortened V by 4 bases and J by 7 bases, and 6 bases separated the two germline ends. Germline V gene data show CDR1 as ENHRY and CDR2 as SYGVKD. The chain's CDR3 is CAISGANTQYF. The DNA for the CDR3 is TGTGCCATCAGTGGGGCGAATACGCAGTATTTT.

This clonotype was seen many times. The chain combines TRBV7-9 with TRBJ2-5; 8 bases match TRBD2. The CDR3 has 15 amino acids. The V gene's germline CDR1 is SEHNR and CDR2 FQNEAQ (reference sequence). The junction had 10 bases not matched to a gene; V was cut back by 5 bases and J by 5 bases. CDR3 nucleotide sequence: TGTGCCAGCAGCCCCCCCGCAGCGGGAGATGAGACCCAGTACTTC. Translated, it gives CASSPPAAGDETQYF.

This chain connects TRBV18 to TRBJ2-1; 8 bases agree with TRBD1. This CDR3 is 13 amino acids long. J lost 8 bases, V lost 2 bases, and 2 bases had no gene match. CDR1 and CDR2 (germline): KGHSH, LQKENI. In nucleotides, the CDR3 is TGTGCCAGCTCACCAACGACAGGGGATGAGCAGTTCTTC. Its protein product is CASSPTTGDEQFF.

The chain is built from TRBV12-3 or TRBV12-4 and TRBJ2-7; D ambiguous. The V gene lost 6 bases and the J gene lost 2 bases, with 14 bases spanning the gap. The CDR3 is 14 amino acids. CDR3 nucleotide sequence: TGTGCCAGCAGCCCTAGTAGGGCCACCTACGAGCAGTACTTC. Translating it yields CASSPSRATYEQYF.

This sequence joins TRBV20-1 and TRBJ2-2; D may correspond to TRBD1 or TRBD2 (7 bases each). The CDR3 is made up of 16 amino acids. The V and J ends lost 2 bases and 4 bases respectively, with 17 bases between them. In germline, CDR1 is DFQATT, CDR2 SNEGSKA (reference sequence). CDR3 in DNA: TGCAGTGCTAGAAGGGGGGGACAGACGCTCACCGGGGAGCTGTTTTTT. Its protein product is CSARRGGQTLTGELFF.

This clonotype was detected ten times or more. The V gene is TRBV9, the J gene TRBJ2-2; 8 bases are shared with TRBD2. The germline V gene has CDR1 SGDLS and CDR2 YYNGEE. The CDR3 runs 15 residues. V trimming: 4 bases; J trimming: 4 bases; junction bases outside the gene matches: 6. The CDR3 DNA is TGTGCCAGCAGCCAAGTCGGGGGGGTCACCGGGGAGCTGTTTTTT. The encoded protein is CASSQVGGVTGELFF.

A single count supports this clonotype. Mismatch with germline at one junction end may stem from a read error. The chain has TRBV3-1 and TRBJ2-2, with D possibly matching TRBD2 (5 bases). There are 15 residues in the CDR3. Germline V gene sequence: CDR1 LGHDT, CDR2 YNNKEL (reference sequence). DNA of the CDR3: TGTGCCACCTCCCCACCACACCCTGACACCGGGGAGCCGTTTTTT. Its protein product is CATSPPHPDTGEPFF. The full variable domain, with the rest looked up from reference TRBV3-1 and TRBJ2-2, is DTAVSQTPKYLVTQMGNDKSIKCEQNLGHDTMYWYKQDSKKFLKIMFSYNNKELIINETVPNRFSPKSPDKAHLNLHINSLELGDSAVYFCATSPPHPDTGEPFFGEGSRLTVL.

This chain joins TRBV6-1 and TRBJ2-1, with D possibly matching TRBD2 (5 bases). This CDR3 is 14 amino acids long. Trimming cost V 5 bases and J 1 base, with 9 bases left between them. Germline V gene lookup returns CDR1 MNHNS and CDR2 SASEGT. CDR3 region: CASSRDNSYNEQFF. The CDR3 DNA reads TGTGCCAGCAGTCGGGATAATTCCTACAATGAGCAGTTCTTC.

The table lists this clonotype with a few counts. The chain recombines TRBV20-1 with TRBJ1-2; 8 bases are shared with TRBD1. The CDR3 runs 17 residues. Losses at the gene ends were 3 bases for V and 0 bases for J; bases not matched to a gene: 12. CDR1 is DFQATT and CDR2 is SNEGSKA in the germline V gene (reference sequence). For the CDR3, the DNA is TGCAGTGCTAGCGGGTCCGGACAGGGTCATTCTAACTATGGCTACACCTTC. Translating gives CSASGSGQGHSNYGYTF.

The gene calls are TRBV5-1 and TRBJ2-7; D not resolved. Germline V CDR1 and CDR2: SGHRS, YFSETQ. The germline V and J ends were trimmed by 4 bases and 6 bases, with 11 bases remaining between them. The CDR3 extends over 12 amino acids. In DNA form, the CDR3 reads TGCGCCAGCAGCCCCCCTAGTGCCGAGCAGTACTTC. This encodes CASSPPSAEQYF. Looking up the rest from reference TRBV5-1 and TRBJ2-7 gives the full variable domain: KAGVTQTPRYLIKTRGQQVTLSCSPISGHRSVSWYQQTPGQGLQFLFEYFSETQRNKGNFPGRFSGRQFSNSRSEMNVSTLELGDSALYLCASSPPSAEQYFGPGTRLTVT.

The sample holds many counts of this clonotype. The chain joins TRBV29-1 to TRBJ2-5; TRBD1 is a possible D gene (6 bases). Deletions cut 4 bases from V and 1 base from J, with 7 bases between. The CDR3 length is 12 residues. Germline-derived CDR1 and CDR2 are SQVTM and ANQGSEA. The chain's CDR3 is CSVGTVQETQYF. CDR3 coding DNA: TGCAGCGTTGGGACAGTCCAAGAGACCCAGTACTTC.

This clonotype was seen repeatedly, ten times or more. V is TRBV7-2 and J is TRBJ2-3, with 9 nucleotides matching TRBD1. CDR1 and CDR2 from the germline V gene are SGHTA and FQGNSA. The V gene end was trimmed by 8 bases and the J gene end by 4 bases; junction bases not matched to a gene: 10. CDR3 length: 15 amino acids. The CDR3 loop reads CASLDRDRASDTQYF. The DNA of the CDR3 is TGTGCCAGCCTCGACCGGGACAGGGCATCAGATACGCAGTATTTT.

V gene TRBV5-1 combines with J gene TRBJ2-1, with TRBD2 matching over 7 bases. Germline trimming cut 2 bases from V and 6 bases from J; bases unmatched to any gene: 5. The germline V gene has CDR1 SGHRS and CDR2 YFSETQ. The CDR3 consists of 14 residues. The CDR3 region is CASSFAGAGNEQFF. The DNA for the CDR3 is TGCGCCAGCAGCTTCGCGGGAGCGGGCAATGAGCAGTTCTTC.

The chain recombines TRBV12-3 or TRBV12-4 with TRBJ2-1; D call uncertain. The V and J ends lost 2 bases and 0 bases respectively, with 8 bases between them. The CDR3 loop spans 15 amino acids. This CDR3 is CASSLRADSYNEQFF. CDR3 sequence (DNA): TGTGCCAGCAGTTTAAGGGCAGACTCCTACAATGAGCAGTTCTTC.

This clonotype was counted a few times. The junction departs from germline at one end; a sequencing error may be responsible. CDR3 amino acids: CQQRTRMGQYF. The CDR3 DNA reads TGCCAGCAGCGTACGAGGATGGGGCAGTACTTC. This chain uses TRBV9 with TRBJ2-7; no clear D. The CDR3 runs 11 residues. The germline V gene has CDR1 SGDLS and CDR2 YYNGEE. Looking up the rest from reference TRBV9 and TRBJ2-7 gives the full variable domain: DSGVTQTPKHLITATGQRVTLRCSPRSGDLSVYWYQQSLDQGLQFLIQYYNGEERAKGNILERFSAQQFPDLHSELNLSSLELGDSALYFCQQRTRMGQYFGPGTRLTVT.

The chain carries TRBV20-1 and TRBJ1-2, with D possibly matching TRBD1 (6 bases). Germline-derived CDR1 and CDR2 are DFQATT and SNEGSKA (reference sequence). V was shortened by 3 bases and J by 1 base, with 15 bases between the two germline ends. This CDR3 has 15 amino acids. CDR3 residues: CSASGGGDLNYGYTF. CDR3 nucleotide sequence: TGCAGTGCTAGCGGAGGGGGAGACCTTAACTATGGCTACACCTTC.

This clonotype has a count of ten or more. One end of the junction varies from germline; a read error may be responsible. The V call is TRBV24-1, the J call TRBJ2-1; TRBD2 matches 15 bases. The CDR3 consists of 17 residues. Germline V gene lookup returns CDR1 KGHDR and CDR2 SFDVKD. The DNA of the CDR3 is TGTGCCACCAGTGATCGGACTAGCGGGAGGGCCTACAGTGAGCAGTTCTTC. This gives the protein CATSDRTSGRAYSEQFF.

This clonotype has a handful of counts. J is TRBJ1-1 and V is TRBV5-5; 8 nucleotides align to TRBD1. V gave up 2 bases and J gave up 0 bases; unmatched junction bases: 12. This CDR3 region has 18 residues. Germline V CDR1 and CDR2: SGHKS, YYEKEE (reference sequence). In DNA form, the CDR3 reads TGTGCCAGCAGCTTAAATCTCGGGACAGGCAGATTGAACACTGAAGCTTTCTTT. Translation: CASSLNLGTGRLNTEAFF.

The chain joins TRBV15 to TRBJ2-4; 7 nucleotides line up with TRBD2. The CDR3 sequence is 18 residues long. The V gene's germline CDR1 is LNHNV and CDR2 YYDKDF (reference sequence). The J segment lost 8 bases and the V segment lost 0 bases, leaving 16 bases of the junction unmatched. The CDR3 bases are TGTGCCACCAGCAGAGAAACCTCTGGGACCCGGGGGGTTGACATTCAGTACTTC. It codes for CATSRETSGTRGVDIQYF.

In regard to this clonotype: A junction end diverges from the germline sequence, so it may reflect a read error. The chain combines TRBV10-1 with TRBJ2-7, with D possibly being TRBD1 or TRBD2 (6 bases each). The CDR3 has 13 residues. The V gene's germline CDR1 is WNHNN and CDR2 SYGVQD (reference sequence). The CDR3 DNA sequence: TGCGCCAGCAGCCGGACAGCGGGCTACAAGCAGTACTTC. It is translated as CASSRTAGYKQYF.

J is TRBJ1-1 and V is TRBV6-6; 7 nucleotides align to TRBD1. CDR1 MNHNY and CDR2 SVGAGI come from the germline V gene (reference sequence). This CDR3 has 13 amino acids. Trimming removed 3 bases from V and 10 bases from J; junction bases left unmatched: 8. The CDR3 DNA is TGTGCCAGCAGTTATGGGACAGCGCTCCGAGCTTTCTTT. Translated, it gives CASSYGTALRAFF.

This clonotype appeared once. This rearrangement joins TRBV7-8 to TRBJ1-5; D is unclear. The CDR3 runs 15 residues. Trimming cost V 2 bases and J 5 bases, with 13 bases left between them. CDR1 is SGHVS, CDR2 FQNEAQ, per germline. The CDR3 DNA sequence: TGTGCCAGCAGCTTATCCGAAAAGGATTATCAGCCCCAGCATTTT. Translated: CASSLSEKDYQPQHF.

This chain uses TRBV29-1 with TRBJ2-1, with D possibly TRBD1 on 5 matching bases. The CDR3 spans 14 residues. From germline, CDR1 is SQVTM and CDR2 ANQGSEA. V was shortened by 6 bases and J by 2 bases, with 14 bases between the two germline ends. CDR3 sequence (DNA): TGCAGCGTCGAAATCGACAGTCCCTACAATGAGCAGTTCTTC. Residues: CSVEIDSPYNEQFF.

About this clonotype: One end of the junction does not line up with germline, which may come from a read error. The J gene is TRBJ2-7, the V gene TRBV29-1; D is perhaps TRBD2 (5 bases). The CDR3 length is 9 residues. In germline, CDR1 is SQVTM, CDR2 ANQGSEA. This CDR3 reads CSVERALRF. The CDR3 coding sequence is TGCAGCGTTGAGAGGGCTCTGAGGTTC.

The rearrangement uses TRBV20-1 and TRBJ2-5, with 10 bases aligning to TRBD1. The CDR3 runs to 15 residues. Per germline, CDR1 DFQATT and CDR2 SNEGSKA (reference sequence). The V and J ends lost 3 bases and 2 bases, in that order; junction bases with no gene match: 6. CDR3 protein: CSASARTGGQETQYF. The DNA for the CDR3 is TGCAGTGCTAGTGCAAGGACAGGGGGGCAAGAGACCCAGTACTTC.